Here is one T cell receptor (beta chain) with its context. Assay: immunoSEQ multiplex PCR; the TCRdb copy retains only in-frame clones and omits some. The table shows 410,000 or so clones, with about 91% occurring only once. Germline CDR1 LGHNT, CDR2 FRNRAP. The V and J ends lost 6 bases and 4 bases, in that order; junction bases with no gene match: 24. The CDR3 sequence is 21 residues long. This sample is drawn from a study of blood T cell repertoires in COVID-19. Study context: PBMCs, B-cell-depleted T cells, or T cells provided the cDNA or gDNA that made up the material.

The rearrangement joins TRBV12-5 to TRBJ1-6, with 7 bases identical to TRBD1. The sequence came from a woman aged 40 to 50 with COVID-19, enrolled during active disease. Material: peripheral blood. CDR3 in amino acids: CASGSPPPGQILEGYNSPLHF. The CDR3 DNA is TGTGCTAGTGGCTCACCTCCCCCGGGACAGATACTCGAGGGGTATAATTCACCCCTCCACTTT.